In this sample, the clone carrying this T cell receptor (beta chain) turned up a few times. Its antigen remains unknown. TCRdb re-called the 5' RACE reads with MiXCR, one entry per CDR3 protein. The table lists 150,000 to 200,000 distinct CDR3 sequences, more than 9% of them singletons. The germline CDR1 and CDR2 sequences are SGHDT and YYEEEE. Trimming at V came to 0 bases and at J to 5 bases, leaving 4 bases not matched to a gene. The CDR3 length is 14 residues. These data belong to a study of T-cell memory formation after mild COVID-19. Notes on the study in general: Day 15 to 85 contracting clones showed balanced CD4/CD8; later expanders leaned CD4+. Whether second-wave clones peaking at day 37 were SARS-CoV-2 specific went unconfirmed. Mostly located in CM and EM were contracting CD4+ clones, with contracting CD8+ clones located in EMRA.

The V gene is TRBV5-6, the J gene TRBJ1-2; 7 bases line up with TRBD1. This TCR was recovered from a man between 18 and 35 years old who had mild COVID-19 (a few samples of this study predate the infection). Cell type and time point are not known. What was sequenced was PBMCs or a T cell subset sorted from them (not recorded which). Written as DNA, the CDR3 is TGTGCCAGCAGCTTGGCCGGACAGGAGTATGGCTACACCTTC. Translating gives CASSLAGQEYGYTF.